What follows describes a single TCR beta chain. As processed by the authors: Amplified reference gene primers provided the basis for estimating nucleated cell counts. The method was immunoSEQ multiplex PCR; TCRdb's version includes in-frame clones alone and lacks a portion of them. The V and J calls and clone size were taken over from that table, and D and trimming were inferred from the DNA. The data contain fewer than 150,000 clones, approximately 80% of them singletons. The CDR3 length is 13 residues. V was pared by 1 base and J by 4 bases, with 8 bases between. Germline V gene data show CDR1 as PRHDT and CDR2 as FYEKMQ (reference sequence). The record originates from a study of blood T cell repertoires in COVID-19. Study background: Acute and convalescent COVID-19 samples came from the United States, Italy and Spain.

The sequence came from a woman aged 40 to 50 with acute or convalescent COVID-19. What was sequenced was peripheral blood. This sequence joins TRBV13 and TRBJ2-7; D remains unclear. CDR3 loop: CASSLDSRYEQYF. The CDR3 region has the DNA TGTGCCAGCAGCTTAGATAGTCGTTACGAGCAGTACTTC.